These 8 T cell receptor beta chains originate from one sample sequenced in a study of shared clonotypes between healthy human individuals. Sequenced by immunoSEQ multiplex PCR; TCRdb stores in-frame clones only, minus some. Of about 500,000 clones in the sample, roughly three quarters were seen once. The source material was PBMCs. The receptors derive from a woman aged 40 to 55 in good health. Some clones in this sample may be carry-over from other donors' samples.

The chain uses TRBV7-2 and TRBJ2-5; D gene ambiguous. The ends were cut back, 3 bases at V and 1 base at J, with 6 bases in the middle. The germline gives CDR1 SGHTA, CDR2 FQGNSA. The CDR3 has 13 residues. DNA for the CDR3: TGTGCCAGCAGCTTTGTCAGCCAAGAGACCCAGTACTTC. Its translation is CASSFVSQETQYF. The full variable domain, its missing parts supplied by reference TRBV7-2 and TRBJ2-5, is GAGVSQSPSNKVTEKGKDVELRCDPISGHTALYWYRQSLGQGLEFLIYFQGNSAPDKSGLPSDRFSAERTGGSVSTLTIQRTQQEDSAVYLCASSFVSQETQYFGPGTRLLVL.

Many counts were recorded for this clone. The sample carries other DNA sequences with the same CDR3. The gene calls are TRBV27 and TRBJ2-3; the D call may be TRBD1 or TRBD2 (5 bases each). Per the germline V gene, CDR1 is MNHEY and CDR2 is SMNVEV (reference sequence). CDR3 size: 13 residues. Trimming pared 5 bases from V and 6 bases from J, leaving 12 bases between. DNA for the CDR3: TGTGCCAGCAGTCCTCTTGAGGGGGATACGCAGTATTTT. This translates into CASSPLEGDTQYF.

Concerning this clone itself: A far larger clone is one nucleotide away, so this likely arose from a read error. The V call is TRBV20-1, the J call TRBJ2-5; no definite D call. The V end lost 1 base, the J end lost 5 bases, and 5 bases lay between the germline ends. Germline values: CDR1 DFQATT, CDR2 SNEGSKA (reference sequence). The CDR3 runs 11 residues. The CDR3 reads CSARGWETQYF. The CDR3 nucleotides read TGCAGTGCTAGAGGTTGGGAGACCCAGTACTTC.

The gene calls are TRBV7-2 and TRBJ2-2; D unresolved. Trimming shortened V by 4 bases and J by 2 bases, and 11 bases separated the two germline ends. The CDR3 is 15 amino acids. CDR1 is SGHTA and CDR2 is FQGNSA in the germline V gene. The chain's CDR3 is CASSSNNINTGELFF. The CDR3 DNA is TGTGCCAGCAGCTCGAATAACATTAACACCGGGGAGCTGTTTTTT.

The rearrangement joins TRBV5-1 to TRBJ1-1, with D hard to call. The V end was cut by 0 bases, the J end by 4 bases, with 13 bases between. Germline values: CDR1 SGHRS, CDR2 YFSETQ. This CDR3 is built from 15 residues. This chain's CDR3 is CASSLGSGSGTEAFF. DNA for the CDR3: TGCGCCAGCAGCTTGGGGTCGGGTTCGGGCACTGAAGCTTTCTTT.

In the case of this clone: A much larger clone differs by one base, so this may be a read error. The chain links TRBV7-9 to TRBJ1-2; D is unresolved. V lost 1 base to trimming and J lost 4 bases, with 7 bases between them. The CDR3 has 13 residues. CDR1 is SEHNR and CDR2 is FQNEAQ in the germline V gene (reference sequence). DNA of the CDR3: TGTGCCAGCAGCTTAGGGGCAATCTATGGCTACACCTTC. Its translation is CASSLGAIYGYTF.

The chain couples TRBV27 to TRBJ2-1; maybe TRBD1 (6 bases). The germline CDR1 and CDR2 sequences are MNHEY and SMNVEV (reference sequence). The V gene lost 6 bases and the J gene lost 0 bases, with 15 bases spanning the gap. The CDR3 contains 16 residues. This CDR3 reads CASREGGFSSYNEQFF. Here the CDR3 DNA reads TGTGCCAGCAGGGAAGGGGGATTTAGCTCCTACAATGAGCAGTTCTTC.

The V gene is TRBV5-1, the J gene TRBJ2-5; D is perhaps TRBD2 (5 bases). This CDR3 has 14 residues. Germline V CDR1 and CDR2: SGHRS, YFSETQ. V lost 2 bases to trimming and J lost 1 base, with 9 bases between them. The CDR3 nucleotides are TGCGCCAGCAGCTTCGGCAGCGGCCAAGAGACCCAGTACTTC. Translation: CASSFGSGQETQYF.